This TCR beta chain was documented in a study of T cell changes during pregnancy in multiple sclerosis. TCRdb's table, derived via immunoSEQ multiplex PCR, lists solely in-frame clones and lacks some. The sample includes about 36,000 clones, about 92% seen only once; the top ten take 0.65% to 0.95%. Sequences were derived from CD4+ T cells from peripheral blood mononuclear cells, sampled after pregnancy. This clonotype was obtained from a female donor in good health, enrolled as a control in a pregnancy study.

This chain's CDR3 is CASSAQSGIPEQYF. DNA for the CDR3: TGTGCCAGCAGCGCCCAGAGCGGGATCCCCGAGCAGTACTTC. The chain joins TRBV7-9 to TRBJ2-7, with 7 bases identical to TRBD2. This CDR3 comprises 14 residues. The junction had 10 bases not matched to a gene; V was cut back by 5 bases and J by 6 bases. CDR1 and CDR2 (germline): SEHNR, FQNEAQ (reference sequence).